Sequencing of this T cell receptor beta chain was carried out in a study of identical twins. TCRdb recomputed calls from the 5' RACE reads with MiXCR, one row per CDR3 protein. Altogether 550,000 to 700,000 distinct CDR3 sequences are present, 9.6% being singletons, with the ten largest covering approximately 3.2%. Findings and caveats of the study: Carriage of fewer insertions was seen in abundant cord blood beta clonotypes, whereas memory repertoires showed none. Twin pairs' shared out-of-frame alpha sequences were enriched in low generation probability. Beta out-of-frame sequences showed weaker excess sharing between twins. Invariant MAIT and iNKT cells may have partly biased zero-insertion analyses.

In this sample, this clonotype turned up a few times. Its specificity is unknown. This CDR3 comprises 15 residues. J lost 9 bases, V lost 6 bases, and 10 bases had no gene match. Per the germline V gene, CDR1 is MDHEN and CDR2 is SYDVKM. These records were also assigned to another study, of yellow fever vaccine responses in identical twins.

The sequencing input was PBMCs. V usage is TRBV28 and J usage is TRBJ1-6; TRBD1 agrees at 8 bases. This clonotype was sampled from a woman between 18 and 29 years old in good health. CDR3 protein: CASRDRDSVGSPLHF. The CDR3 DNA reads as TGTGCCAGCAGGGACAGGGATTCCGTGGGTTCACCCCTCCACTTT.